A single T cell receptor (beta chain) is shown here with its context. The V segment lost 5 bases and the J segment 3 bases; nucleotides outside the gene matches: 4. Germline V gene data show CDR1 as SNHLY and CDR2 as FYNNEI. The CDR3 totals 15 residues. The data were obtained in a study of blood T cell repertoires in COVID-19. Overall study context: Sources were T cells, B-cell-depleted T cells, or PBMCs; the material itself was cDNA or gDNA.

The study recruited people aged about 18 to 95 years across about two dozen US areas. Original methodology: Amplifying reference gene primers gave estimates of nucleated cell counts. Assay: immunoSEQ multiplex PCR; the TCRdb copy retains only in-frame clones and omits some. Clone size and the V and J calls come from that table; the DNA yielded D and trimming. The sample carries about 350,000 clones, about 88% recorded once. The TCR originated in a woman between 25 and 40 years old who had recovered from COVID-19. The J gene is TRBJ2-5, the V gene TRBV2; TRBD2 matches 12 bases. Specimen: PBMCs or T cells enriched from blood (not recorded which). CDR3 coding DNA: TGTGCCAGCAGTCCCCGACTAGCGGGGGAAGAGACCCAGTACTTC. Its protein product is CASSPRLAGEETQYF.